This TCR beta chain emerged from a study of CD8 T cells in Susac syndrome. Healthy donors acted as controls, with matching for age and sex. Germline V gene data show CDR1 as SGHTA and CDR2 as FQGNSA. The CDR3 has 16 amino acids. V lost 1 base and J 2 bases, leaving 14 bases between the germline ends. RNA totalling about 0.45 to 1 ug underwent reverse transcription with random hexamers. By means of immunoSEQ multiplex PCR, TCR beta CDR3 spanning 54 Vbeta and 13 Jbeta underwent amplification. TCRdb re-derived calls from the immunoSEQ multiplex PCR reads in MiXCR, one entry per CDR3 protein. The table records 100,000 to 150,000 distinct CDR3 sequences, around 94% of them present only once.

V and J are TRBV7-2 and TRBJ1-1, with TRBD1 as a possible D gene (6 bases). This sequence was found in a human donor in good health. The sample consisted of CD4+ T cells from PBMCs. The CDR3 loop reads CASSLGYQGRNTEAFF. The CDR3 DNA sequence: TGTGCCAGCAGCTTAGGCTATCAGGGGCGAAACACTGAAGCTTTCTTT.